Given below is one T cell receptor beta chain in context. Original handling: The assay estimated nucleated cells by amplifying reference gene primers. TCRdb's table, derived via immunoSEQ multiplex PCR, lists solely in-frame clones and lacks some. V and J calls and clone size are copied from that table; D and trimming were computed from the DNA. The sample consists of under 450,000 clones, about 88% of them appearing once. This CDR3 comprises 12 residues. Germline V gene sequence: CDR1 SQVTM, CDR2 ANQGSEA. The ends lost 4 bases at V and 4 bases at J; junction bases unmatched: 4. The data stem from a study of blood T cell repertoires in COVID-19. As for the study in general: The samples span acute and convalescent COVID-19 from the United States, Italy and Spain.

For recovered donors of Cohort 3, there were two negative PCRs, clearance, or symptom resolution. This chain links TRBV29-1 with TRBJ2-7; 7 positions agree with TRBD1. This receptor was obtained from a woman in her thirties who had recovered from COVID-19. The sequencing input was PBMCs or T cells enriched from blood (not recorded which). The CDR3 loop reads CSVVVRGYEQYF. CDR3 coding DNA: TGCAGCGTTGTGGTCAGGGGGTACGAGCAGTACTTC.